A selection of T cell receptor beta chains follows, all from one sample in a study of radiation and T cells in renal cell carcinoma. Assay used: immunoSEQ multiplex PCR; TCRdb lists only in-frame clones, some missing. Seen here are some 100,000 clones, 65% to 90% observed once, and the top ten hold around 7.7%. The sample here was blood, taken from a patient whose treatment included radiotherapy and nephrectomy. The receptors were sampled from a man in his fifties or sixties with renal cell carcinoma. CDR3s include the opening cysteine and the closing phenylalanine or tryptophan. Each record gives: D gene, J gene, clone size, V gene, CDR3 DNA, CDR3 protein. The D gene is left open where the match is weak. Not every row has a clone size; where given, it reads once, few, many or a size class.

TRBD1,TRBJ2-7,-,TRBV6-1,TGTGCCAGCAGCCCTTTAGGGACAGGCTCCTACGAGCAGTACTTC,CASSPLGTGSYEQYF
-,TRBJ2-3,-,TRBV10-3,TGTGCCATCACCCAGGGTTTCACAGATACGCAGTATTTT,CAITQGFTDTQYF
-,TRBJ2-7,-,TRBV19,TGTGCCAGTAGTGATGACAGCTTGGGGTTCTACGAGCAGTACTTC,CASSDDSLGFYEQYF
-,TRBJ1-3,-,TRBV4-1,TGCGCCAGCAGCCAATATATGCAGGTCTCTGGAAACACCATATATTTT,CASSQYMQVSGNTIYF
-,TRBJ2-4,-,TRBV27,TGTGCCAGCAGTCGCGAGGGGGTAGGGGCCAAAAACATTCAGTACTTC,CASSREGVGAKNIQYF
TRBD2,TRBJ2-5,-,TRBV7-7,TGTGCCAGCAGCTCCGCAGGACTAGGGCAAGAGACCCAGTACTTC,CASSSAGLGQETQYF
-,TRBJ2-4,few,TRBV7-2,TGTGCCAGCAGCCTTAGCGTTGGGTTTCAGTACTTC,CASSLSVGFQYF
TRBD2,TRBJ2-1,-,TRBV28,TGTGCCAGCAGAAAACTAGCGGAGCCCCTCTACAATGAGCAGTTCTTC,CASRKLAEPLYNEQFF
-,TRBJ2-3,-,TRBV19,TGTGCCAGTAGTATAGTAAGACTAGACAGGACGCAGTATTTT,CASSIVRLDRTQYF
TRBD1,TRBJ2-1,-,TRBV27,TGTGCCAGCAGTTGGCCGACAGGGGGACCATACAATGAGCAGTTCTTC,CASSWPTGGPYNEQFF
TRBD1,TRBJ2-2,-,TRBV10-1,TGCGCCAGCAGTGTGAGACAGGGCAACGGGGAGCTGTTTTTT,CASSVRQGNGELFF
-,TRBJ2-7,-,TRBV7-2,TGTGCCAGCAGCTTAGCGCGGGATTCCTACGAGCAGTACTTC,CASSLARDSYEQYF
TRBD1,TRBJ2-7,-,TRBV10-3,TGTGCCATCAGTGGAGACAGTCCCAGGGGGTCCTACGAGCAGTACTTC,CAISGDSPRGSYEQYF
-,TRBJ1-4,few,TRBV7-2,TGTGCCAGCAGCACAAAGCTGGGACCTAATGAAAAACTGTTTTTT,CASSTKLGPNEKLFF
TRBD2,TRBJ2-2,-,TRBV5-4,TGTGCCAGCAGCTTACTAGCGGGGGGTCCCGGGGAGCTGTTTTTT,CASSLLAGGPGELFF
TRBD2,TRBJ2-5,-,TRBV7-9,TGTGCCAGCAGCTCCTGGACTAGCGGGGGAGAGACCCAGTACTTC,CASSSWTSGGETQYF
TRBD2,TRBJ2-1,-,TRBV19,TGTGCCAGTAGTATAGGAGCGGGAGGCAACAATGAGCAGTTCTTC,CASSIGAGGNNEQFF
TRBD1,TRBJ1-4,-,TRBV25-1,TGTGCCAGCAGTGTCGAGGGGGCGAGGGCCGAAAAACTGTTTTTT,CASSVEGARAEKLFF
-,TRBJ2-2,once,TRBV6-5,TGTGCCAGCAGTTACATGGGGGCCACCGGGGAGCTGTTTTTT,CASSYMGATGELFF
TRBD1,TRBJ1-2,-,TRBV4-2,TGTGCCAGCAGCCAATCCGGGACAGGGGGCCTAGGCTACACCTTC,CASSQSGTGGLGYTF
-,TRBJ1-1,-,TRBV6-5,TGTGCCAGCATTCAGGGCACTGAAGCTTTCTTT,CASIQGTEAFF
-,TRBJ2-1,-,TRBV9,TGTGCCAGCAGCGTAAGCCTGGGATCCTACAATGAGCAGTTCTTC,CASSVSLGSYNEQFF
TRBD1,TRBJ2-7,-,TRBV18,TGTGCCAGCTCATCCTACGACAGGGTAAGCACCGAGCAGTACTTC,CASSSYDRVSTEQYF
TRBD1,TRBJ2-7,-,TRBV10-1,TGCGCCAGCAGTGAGGGGACAGGGACAGGCGATACACCCCCCTACGAGCAGTACTTC,CASSEGTGTGDTPPYEQYF
-,TRBJ1-1,once,TRBV18,TGTGCCAGCTCACCACCAATTGGGGGTCAGACTGAAGCTTTCTTT,CASSPPIGGQTEAFF
TRBD2,TRBJ2-1,-,TRBV7-2,TGTGCCAGCAGCTTAGGGCTAGCGGCCTACAATGAGCAGTTCTTC,CASSLGLAAYNEQFF
-,TRBJ2-7,-,TRBV6-5,TGTGCCAGCAGGGACCGGAGCTCCTACGAGCAGTACTTC,CASRDRSSYEQYF
TRBD1,TRBJ2-7,-,TRBV28,TGTGCCATTCGACAGGGGTTGAACGAGCAGTACTTC,CAIRQGLNEQYF
TRBD1,TRBJ1-2,few,TRBV5-5,TGTGCCAGCAGAGACAGGGGAATCAAGGATGGCTACACCTTC,CASRDRGIKDGYTF
-,TRBJ1-1,-,TRBV29-1,TGCAGCGCCGGCAGGAACACTGAAGCTTTCTTT,CSAGRNTEAFF
-,TRBJ1-6,-,TRBV30,TGTGCCGCGGGACGGGGGGATAATTCACCCCTCCACTTT,CAAGRGDNSPLHF
TRBD1,TRBJ1-1,-,TRBV4-3,TGCGCCAGCAGCCAAGATGGGACAGGGTTTGTAGACACTGAAGCTTTCTTT,CASSQDGTGFVDTEAFF
-,TRBJ2-5,-,TRBV10-2,TGCGCCAGCAGTGAGAATAGGGGGTATACGGGGGAGACCCAGTACTTC,CASSENRGYTGETQYF
TRBD1,TRBJ1-3,-,TRBV7-8,TGTGCCAGCAGCTTAGCGGGACAGACTGGAAACACCATATATTTT,CASSLAGQTGNTIYF
-,TRBJ2-5,-,TRBV11-2,TGTGCCAGCAGTGAGGGGTTGCAAGAGACCCAGTACTTC,CASSEGLQETQYF
TRBD1,TRBJ2-7,-,TRBV5-4,TGTGCCAGCAGCTTGGGACAGGGGGCCTACGAGCAGTACTTC,CASSLGQGAYEQYF
-,TRBJ2-6,-,TRBV7-2,TGTGCCAGCAGCTTAGCGGGCGGCGCCTCTGGGGCCAACGTCCTGACTTTC,CASSLAGGASGANVLTF
-,TRBJ2-1,-,TRBV4-1,TGCGCCAGCAGCCAGTCTTACAATGAGCAGTTCTTC,CASSQSYNEQFF
-,TRBJ2-3,-,TRBV9,TGTGCCAGCACGTCCACAGGGCGTAGCACAGATACGCAGTATTTT,CASTSTGRSTDTQYF